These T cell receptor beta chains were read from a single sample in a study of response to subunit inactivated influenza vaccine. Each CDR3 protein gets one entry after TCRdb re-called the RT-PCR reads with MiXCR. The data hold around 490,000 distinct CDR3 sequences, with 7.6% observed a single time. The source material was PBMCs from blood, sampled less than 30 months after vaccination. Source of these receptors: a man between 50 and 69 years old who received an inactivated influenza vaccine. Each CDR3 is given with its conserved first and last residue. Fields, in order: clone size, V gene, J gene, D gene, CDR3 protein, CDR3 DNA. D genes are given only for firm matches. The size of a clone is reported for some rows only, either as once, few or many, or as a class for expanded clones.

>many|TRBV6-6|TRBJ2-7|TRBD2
CASSYGPTGPPLETSGRYEQYF
TGTGCCAGCAGTTACGGGCCAACTGGACCACCGTTGGAGACTAGCGGGAGATACGAGCAGTACTTC
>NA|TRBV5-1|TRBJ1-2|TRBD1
CASSLGTGGIYGYTF
TGCGCCAGCAGCCTTGGGACAGGGGGCATCTATGGCTACACCTTC
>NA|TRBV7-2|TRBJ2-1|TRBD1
CASSFVQGEYNEQFF
TGTGCCAGCAGCTTCGTTCAGGGGGAGTACAATGAGCAGTTCTTC
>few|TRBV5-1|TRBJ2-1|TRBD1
CASSFPGQENEQFF
TGCGCCAGCAGCTTCCCGGGACAGGAAAATGAGCAGTTCTTC
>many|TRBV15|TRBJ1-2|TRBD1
CATSRSQGAQPHGYTF
TGTGCCACCAGCAGATCCCAGGGGGCGCAGCCGCATGGCTACACCTTC
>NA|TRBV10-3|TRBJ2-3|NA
CAISAGRQATDTQYF
TGTGCCATCAGTGCAGGGAGGCAGGCAACAGATACGCAGTATTTT
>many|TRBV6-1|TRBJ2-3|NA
CASSVTGTDTQYF
TGTGCCAGCAGTGTGACAGGCACAGATACGCAGTATTTT
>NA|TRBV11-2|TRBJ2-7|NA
CASSLEARASYEQYF
TGTGCCAGCAGCTTAGAGGCGCGGGCATCCTACGAGCAGTACTTC
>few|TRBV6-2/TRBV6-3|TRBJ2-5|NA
CASSDGREKETQYF
TGTGCCAGCAGCGACGGCAGGGAGAAAGAGACCCAGTACTTC
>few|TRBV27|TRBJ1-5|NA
CASSLYQGNQPQHF
TGTGCCAGCAGTTTGTATCAGGGAAATCAGCCCCAGCATTTT
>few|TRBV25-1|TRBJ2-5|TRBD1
CASSDRVSGGMETQYF
TGTGCCAGCAGTGATCGAGTTTCAGGGGGTATGGAGACCCAGTACTTC
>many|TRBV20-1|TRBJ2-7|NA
CSARGGYEQYF
TGCAGTGCTAGAGGAGGGTACGAGCAGTACTTC
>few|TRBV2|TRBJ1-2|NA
CARGGRTF
TGTGCCAGAGGAGGGCGCACCTTC
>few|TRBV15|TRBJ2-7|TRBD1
CATSTRQGAGEQYF
TGTGCCACCAGCACTCGACAGGGGGCCGGGGAGCAGTACTTC
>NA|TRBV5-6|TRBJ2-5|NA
CASRDQETQYF
TGTGCCAGCAGGGATCAAGAGACCCAGTACTTC
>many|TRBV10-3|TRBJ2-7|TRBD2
CAISVLAGGSYEQYF
TGTGCCATCAGTGTCCTGGCGGGGGGTTCCTACGAGCAGTACTTC
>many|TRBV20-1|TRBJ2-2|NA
CSARDHHAGELFF
TGCAGTGCTAGAGACCACCACGCCGGGGAGCTGTTTTTT
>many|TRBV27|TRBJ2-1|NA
CASSSGLGRYNEQFF
TGTGCCAGCAGTTCAGGATTGGGAAGGTACAATGAGCAGTTCTTC
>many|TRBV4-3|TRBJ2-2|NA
CASSQGIDFANTGELFF
TGCGCCAGCAGCCAAGGAATTGACTTCGCGAACACCGGGGAGCTGTTTTTT
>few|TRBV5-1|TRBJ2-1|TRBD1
CASSSRDSSRNEQFF
TGCGCCAGCAGCTCCCGGGACAGTTCTCGCAATGAGCAGTTCTTC
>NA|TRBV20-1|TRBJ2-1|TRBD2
CSAGRLAGNFDEQFF
TGCAGTGCCGGGCGTCTAGCGGGAAATTTCGATGAGCAGTTCTTC
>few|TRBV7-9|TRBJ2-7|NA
CASSRGSDYEQYF
TGTGCCAGCAGCAGGGGCTCTGACTACGAGCAGTACTTC
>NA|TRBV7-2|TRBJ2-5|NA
CASSWRGGQETQYF
TGTGCCAGCAGCTGGAGGGGGGGACAAGAGACCCAGTACTTC
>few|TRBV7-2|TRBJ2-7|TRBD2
CASSLGRAGAYEQYF
TGTGCCAGCAGCCTCGGGAGGGCGGGCGCCTACGAGCAGTACTTC
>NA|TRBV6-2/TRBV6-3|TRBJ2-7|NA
CASSYSGLFLSEQYF
TGTGCCAGCAGTTACTCGGGACTGTTCCTTAGCGAGCAGTACTTC
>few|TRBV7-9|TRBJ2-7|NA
CASSLVGLVPYEQYF
TGTGCCAGCAGCTTAGTCGGCCTAGTTCCCTACGAGCAGTACTTC
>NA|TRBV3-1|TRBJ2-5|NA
CASSHLGGPLVSETQYF
TGTGCCAGCAGCCATCTAGGCGGCCCCCTGGTTTCTGAGACCCAGTACTTC
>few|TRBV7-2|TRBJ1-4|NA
CASSSHGTNEKLFF
TGTGCCAGCAGCTCACATGGGACTAATGAAAAACTGTTTTTT
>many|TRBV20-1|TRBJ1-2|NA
CSAKGRVVSNYGYTF
TGCAGTGCTAAGGGACGTGTTGTGTCTAACTATGGCTACACCTTC
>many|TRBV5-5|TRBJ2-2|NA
CASSLGGTRGGELFF
TGTGCCAGCAGCTTGGGGGGCACGAGGGGCGGGGAGCTGTTTTTT
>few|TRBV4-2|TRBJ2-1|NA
CASSQEKYNEQFF
TGTGCCAGCAGCCAAGAGAAGTACAATGAGCAGTTCTTC
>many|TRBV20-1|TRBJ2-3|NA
CSARAPLVTDTQYF
TGCAGTGCTAGAGCCCCCCTAGTCACAGATACGCAGTATTTT
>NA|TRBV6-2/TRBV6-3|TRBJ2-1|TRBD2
CASSYLPSGASYNEQFF
TGTGCCAGCAGTTACCTCCCCAGCGGGGCTTCCTACAATGAGCAGTTCTTC
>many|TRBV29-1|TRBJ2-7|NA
CSVEVLGGAAYEQYF
TGCAGCGTTGAAGTCTTAGGGGGGGCCGCCTACGAGCAGTACTTC
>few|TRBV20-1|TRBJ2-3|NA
CSAGGYTQYF
TGCAGTGCAGGGGGATATACGCAGTATTTT
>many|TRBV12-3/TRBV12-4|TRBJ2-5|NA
CASSLRKETQYF
TGTGCCAGCAGTTTAAGGAAAGAGACCCAGTACTTC
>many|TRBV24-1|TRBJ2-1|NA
CATSDLSGQGRNEQFF
TGTGCCACCAGTGATTTGAGTGGTCAGGGGCGGAATGAGCAGTTCTTC
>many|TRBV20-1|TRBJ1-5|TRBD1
CSARVTGEQPQHF
TGCAGTGCTAGGGTAACAGGGGAGCAGCCCCAGCATTTT
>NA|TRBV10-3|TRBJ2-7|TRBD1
CAISRDRGHEQYF
TGTGCCATCAGTAGGGACAGGGGACACGAGCAGTACTTC
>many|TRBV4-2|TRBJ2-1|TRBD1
CASSQGQGSYNEQFF
TGTGCCAGCAGCCAAGGACAGGGCTCCTACAATGAGCAGTTCTTC
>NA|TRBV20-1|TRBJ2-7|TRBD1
CSARSLDRGYEQYF
TGCAGTGCTAGATCCCTGGACAGGGGCTACGAGCAGTACTTC
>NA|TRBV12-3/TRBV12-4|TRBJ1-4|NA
CASLYATGEKLFF
TGTGCCAGTTTGTACGCCACCGGAGAAAAACTGTTTTTT
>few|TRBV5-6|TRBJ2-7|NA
CASSSRTGRSYEQYF
TGTGCCAGCAGCTCGCGGACGGGACGATCTTACGAGCAGTACTTC
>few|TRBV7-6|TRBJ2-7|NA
CASSSRSSHPVQYF
TGTGCCAGCAGCTCCCGCTCTAGCCACCCGGTGCAGTACTTC
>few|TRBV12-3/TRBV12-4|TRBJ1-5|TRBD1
CASSRTGEEQPQHF
TGTGCCAGCAGTCGTACAGGGGAAGAGCAGCCCCAGCATTTT
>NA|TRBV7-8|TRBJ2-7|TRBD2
CASSLTPGRANEQYF
TGTGCCAGCAGCTTAACCCCCGGGAGGGCCAACGAGCAGTACTTC
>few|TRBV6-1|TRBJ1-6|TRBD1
CASSRRTGLLYNSPLHF
TGTGCCAGCAGTCGACGGACAGGGCTCCTATATAATTCACCCCTCCACTTT
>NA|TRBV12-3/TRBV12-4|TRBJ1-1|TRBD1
CASSLAGQGRRDTEAFF
TGTGCCAGCAGTTTAGCGGGACAGGGAAGGAGAGACACTGAAGCTTTCTTT
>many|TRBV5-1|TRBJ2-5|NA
CASSLNVEETQYF
TGCGCCAGCAGCTTGAACGTGGAGGAGACCCAGTACTTC
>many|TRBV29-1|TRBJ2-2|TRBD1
CSVEDRGRTGELFF
TGCAGCGTTGAAGACAGGGGGCGCACCGGGGAGCTGTTTTTT
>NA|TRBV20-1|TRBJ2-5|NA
CSGNSGVRETQYF
TGCAGTGGGAACTCGGGGGTCCGGGAGACCCAGTACTTC